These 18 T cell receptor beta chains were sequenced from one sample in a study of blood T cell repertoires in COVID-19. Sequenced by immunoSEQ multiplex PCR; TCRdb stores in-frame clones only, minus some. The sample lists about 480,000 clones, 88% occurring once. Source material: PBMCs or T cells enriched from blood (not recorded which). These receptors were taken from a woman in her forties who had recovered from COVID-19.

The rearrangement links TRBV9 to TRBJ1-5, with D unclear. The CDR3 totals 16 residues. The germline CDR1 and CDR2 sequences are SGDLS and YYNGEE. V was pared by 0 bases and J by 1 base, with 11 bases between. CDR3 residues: CASSVGPGWSNQPQHF. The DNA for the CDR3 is TGTGCCAGCAGCGTAGGTCCGGGTTGGAGCAATCAGCCCCAGCATTTT.

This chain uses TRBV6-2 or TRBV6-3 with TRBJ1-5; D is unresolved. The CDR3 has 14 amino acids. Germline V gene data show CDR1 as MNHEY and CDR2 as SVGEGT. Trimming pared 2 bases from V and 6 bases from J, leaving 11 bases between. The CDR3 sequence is CASSYPGLPQPQHF. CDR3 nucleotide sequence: TGTGCCAGCAGTTACCCTGGACTCCCTCAGCCCCAGCATTTT.

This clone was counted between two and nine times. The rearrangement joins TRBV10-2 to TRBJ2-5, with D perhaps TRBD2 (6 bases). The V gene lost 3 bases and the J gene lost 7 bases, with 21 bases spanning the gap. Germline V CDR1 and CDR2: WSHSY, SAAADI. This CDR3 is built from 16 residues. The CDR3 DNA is TGCGCCAGCAGTGAAGGGCTAGCTGTCCTCGGGGGGACCCAGTACTTC. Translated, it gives CASSEGLAVLGGTQYF.

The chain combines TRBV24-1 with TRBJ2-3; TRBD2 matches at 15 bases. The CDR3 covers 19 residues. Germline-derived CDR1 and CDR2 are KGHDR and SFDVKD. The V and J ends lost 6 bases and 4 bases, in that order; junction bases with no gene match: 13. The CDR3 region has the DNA TGTGCCACCAGTCCCAGACCGGGACTAGCGGGAGGAGAGTCAGATACGCAGTATTTT. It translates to CATSPRPGLAGGESDTQYF.

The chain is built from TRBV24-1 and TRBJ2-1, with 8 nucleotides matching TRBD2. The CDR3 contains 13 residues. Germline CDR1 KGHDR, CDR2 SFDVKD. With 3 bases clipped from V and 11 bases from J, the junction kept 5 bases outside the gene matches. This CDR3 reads CATSDLLAAKQFF. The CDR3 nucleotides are TGTGCCACCAGTGATCTACTAGCGGCAAAGCAGTTCTTC.

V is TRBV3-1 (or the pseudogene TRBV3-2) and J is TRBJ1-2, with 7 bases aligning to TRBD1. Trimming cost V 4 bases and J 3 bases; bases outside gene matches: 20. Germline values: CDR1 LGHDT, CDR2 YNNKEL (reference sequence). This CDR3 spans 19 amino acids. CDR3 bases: TGTGCCAGCAGCCTGCATCTAGGGACAGTTTCTGGCGTAGACTATGGCTACACCTTC. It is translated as CASSLHLGTVSGVDYGYTF.

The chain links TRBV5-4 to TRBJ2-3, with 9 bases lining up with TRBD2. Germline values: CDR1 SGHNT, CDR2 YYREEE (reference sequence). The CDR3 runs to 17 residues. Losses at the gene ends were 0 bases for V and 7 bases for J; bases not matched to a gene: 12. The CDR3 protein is CASSLAAAGGPTNTQYF. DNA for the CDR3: TGTGCCAGCAGCTTGGCCGCGGCGGGAGGGCCTACGAATACGCAGTATTTT.

The CDR3 loop is CASSSDYRTYNEQFF. The CDR3, as DNA: TGTGCCAGCAGCTCGGACTACCGGACCTACAATGAGCAGTTCTTC. The chain links TRBV7-8 to TRBJ2-1; possibly TRBD2 for D (6 bases). The V end was cut by 4 bases, the J end by 2 bases, with 12 bases between. The length of the CDR3 is 15 residues. Germline V gene sequence: CDR1 SGHVS, CDR2 FQNEAQ.

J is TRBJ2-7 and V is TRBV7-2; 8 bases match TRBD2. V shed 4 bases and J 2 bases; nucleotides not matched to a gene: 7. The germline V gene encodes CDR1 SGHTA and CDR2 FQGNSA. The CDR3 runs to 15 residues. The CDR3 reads CASSSGLAFTYEQYF. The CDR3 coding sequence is TGTGCCAGCAGCTCCGGACTAGCTTTTACCTACGAGCAGTACTTC.

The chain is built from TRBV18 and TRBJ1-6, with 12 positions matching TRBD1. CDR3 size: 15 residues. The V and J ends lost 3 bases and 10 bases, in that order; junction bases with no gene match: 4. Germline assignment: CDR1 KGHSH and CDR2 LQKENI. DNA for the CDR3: TGTGCCAGCTCACCGGGACAGGGGGCTGAGTCACCCCTCCACTTT. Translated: CASSPGQGAESPLHF.

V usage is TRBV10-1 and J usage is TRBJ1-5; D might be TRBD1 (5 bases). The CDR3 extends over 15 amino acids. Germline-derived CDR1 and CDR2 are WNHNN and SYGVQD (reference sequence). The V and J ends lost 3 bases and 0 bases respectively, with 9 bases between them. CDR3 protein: CASSETGHSNQPQHF. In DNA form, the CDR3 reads TGCGCCAGCAGTGAAACAGGACATAGCAATCAGCCCCAGCATTTT.

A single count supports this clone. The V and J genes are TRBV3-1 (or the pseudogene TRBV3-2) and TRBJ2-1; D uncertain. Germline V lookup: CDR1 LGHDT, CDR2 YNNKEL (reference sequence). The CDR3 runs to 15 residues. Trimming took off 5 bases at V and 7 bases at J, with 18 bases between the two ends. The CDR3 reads CASSTRLIDRNEQFF. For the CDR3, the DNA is TGTGCCAGCAGCACTCGACTGATTGACCGGAATGAGCAGTTCTTC.

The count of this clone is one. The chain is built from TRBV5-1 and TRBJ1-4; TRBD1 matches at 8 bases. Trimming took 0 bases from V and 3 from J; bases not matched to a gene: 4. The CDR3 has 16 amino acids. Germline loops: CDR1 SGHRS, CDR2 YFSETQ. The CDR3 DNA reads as TGCGCCAGCAGCTTGGCCCCGACAGGGGCTAATGAAAAACTGTTTTTT. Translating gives CASSLAPTGANEKLFF. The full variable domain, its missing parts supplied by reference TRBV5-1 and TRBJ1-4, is KAGVTQTPRYLIKTRGQQVTLSCSPISGHRSVSWYQQTPGQGLQFLFEYFSETQRNKGNFPGRFSGRQFSNSRSEMNVSTLELGDSALYLCASSLAPTGANEKLFFGSGTQLSVL.

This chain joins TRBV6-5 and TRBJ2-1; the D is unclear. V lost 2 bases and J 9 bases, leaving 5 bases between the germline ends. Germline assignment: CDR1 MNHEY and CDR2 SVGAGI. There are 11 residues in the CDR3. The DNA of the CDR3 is TGTGCCAGCAGTTACCCGGGTGAGCAGTTCTTC. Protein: CASSYPGEQFF.

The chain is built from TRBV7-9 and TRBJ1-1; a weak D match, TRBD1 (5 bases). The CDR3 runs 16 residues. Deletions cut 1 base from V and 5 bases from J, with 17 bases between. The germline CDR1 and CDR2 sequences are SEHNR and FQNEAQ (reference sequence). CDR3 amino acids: CASSLDPDSLSTEAFF. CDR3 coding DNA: TGTGCCAGCAGCTTAGACCCCGACAGCCTAAGTACTGAAGCTTTCTTT.

The CDR3 nucleotides are TGTGCCACCAGCAGAGAAGAGGGAGTCTATGGCTACACCTTC. Amino acid sequence: CATSREEGVYGYTF. The genes are TRBV15 and TRBJ1-2; no firm D call. Germline values: CDR1 LNHNV, CDR2 YYDKDF (reference sequence). The V end lost 0 bases, the J end lost 4 bases, and 9 bases lay between the germline ends. CDR3 length equals 14 residues.

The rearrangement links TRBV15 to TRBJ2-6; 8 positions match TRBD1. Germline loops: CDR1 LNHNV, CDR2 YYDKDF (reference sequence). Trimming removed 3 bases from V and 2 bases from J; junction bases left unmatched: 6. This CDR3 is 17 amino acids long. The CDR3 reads CATSRLLQGAGANVLTF. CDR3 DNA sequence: TGTGCCACCAGCAGGCTCCTACAGGGGGCTGGGGCCAACGTCCTGACTTTC. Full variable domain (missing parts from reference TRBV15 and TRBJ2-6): DAMVIQNPRYQVTQFGKPVTLSCSQTLNHNVMYWYQQKSSQAPKLLFHYYDKDFNNEADTPDNFQSRRPNTSFCFLDIRSPGLGDTAMYLCATSRLLQGAGANVLTFGAGSRLTVL.

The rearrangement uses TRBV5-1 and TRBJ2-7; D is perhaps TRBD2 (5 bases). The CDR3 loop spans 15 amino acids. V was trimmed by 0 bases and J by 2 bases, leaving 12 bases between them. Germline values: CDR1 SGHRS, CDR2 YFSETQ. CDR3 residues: CASSLGSGSTYEQYF. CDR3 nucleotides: TGCGCCAGCAGCTTGGGCAGCGGTTCCACCTACGAGCAGTACTTC.